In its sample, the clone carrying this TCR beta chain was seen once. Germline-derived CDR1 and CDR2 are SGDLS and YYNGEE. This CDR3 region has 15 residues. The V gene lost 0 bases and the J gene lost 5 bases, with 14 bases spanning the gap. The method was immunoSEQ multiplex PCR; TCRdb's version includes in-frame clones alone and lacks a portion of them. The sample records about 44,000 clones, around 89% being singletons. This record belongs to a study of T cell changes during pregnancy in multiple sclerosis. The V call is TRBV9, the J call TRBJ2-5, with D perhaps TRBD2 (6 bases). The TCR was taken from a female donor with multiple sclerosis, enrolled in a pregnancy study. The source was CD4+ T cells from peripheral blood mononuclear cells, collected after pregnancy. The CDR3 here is CASSVGTSSGETQYF. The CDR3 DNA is TGTGCCAGCAGCGTAGGCACTAGCAGTGGTGAGACCCAGTACTTC.